The next 27 T cell receptor beta chains were all read from a single sample in a study of regulatory T cells in long-lasting Graves disease. Time point here: newly diagnosed GD, antithyroid drugs for less than 3 months. Construction of the TCR library relied on RNA isolated from PBMCs. TCR beta libraries were built with iRepertoire HTBI primers and Arm-PCR of CDR3 regions. MiXCR was run by TCRdb on the multiplex PCR reads, yielding one entry per CDR3 protein. This table holds roughly 500,000 distinct CDR3 sequences, around 15% found once. These data also formed part of another study, on T cells in Graves' hyperthyroidism and ophthalmopathy.

The input for sequencing was peripheral blood mononuclear cells (PBMCs), taken at new diagnosis, from a patient treated with antithyroid drugs. All receptors come from a woman aged 45 to 65 with Graves disease.

Comments on this clonotype: It may be a read error: a sequence one base away is much more abundant. V gene TRBV5-8 combines with J gene TRBJ2-1; 8 bases agree with TRBD2. CDR3 length equals 15 residues. Germline assignment: CDR1 SGHTS and CDR2 YDEGEE. V trimming: 7 bases; J trimming: 8 bases; junction bases outside the gene matches: 14. The CDR3 region has the DNA TGTGCCAGCCCTGGAAGCGGGAGTACTCAACATGAGCAGTTCTTC. Its translation: CASPGSGSTQHEQFF. Complete variable domain (other parts from reference TRBV5-8 and TRBJ2-1): EAGVTQSPTHLIKTRGQQATLRCSPISGHTSVYWYQQALGLGLQFLLWYDEGEERNRGNFPPRFSGRQFPNYSSELNVNALELEDSALYLCASPGSGSTQHEQFFGPGTRLTVL.

The V gene is TRBV25-1, the J gene TRBJ2-1; 9 bases align to TRBD2. Per the germline V gene, CDR1 is MGHDK and CDR2 is SYGVNS. The V segment lost 4 bases and the J segment 4 bases; nucleotides outside the gene matches: 14. This CDR3 has 18 residues. The CDR3: CASSGTPGGRETYNEQFF. The CDR3 nucleotides read TGTGCCAGCAGTGGGACCCCCGGCGGGAGGGAAACTTACAATGAGCAGTTCTTC.

This rearrangement joins TRBV6-4 to TRBJ2-1; TRBD2 matches at 8 bases. The V gene's germline CDR1 is MRHNA and CDR2 SNTAGT. The junction had 2 bases not matched to a gene; V was cut back by 0 bases and J by 1 base. CDR3 length equals 16 residues. CDR3 sequence: CASSDSPSGSYNEQFF. CDR3 in DNA: TGTGCCAGCAGTGACTCCCCTAGCGGGTCCTACAATGAGCAGTTCTTC.

V is TRBV6-5 and J is TRBJ2-7; TRBD2 matches at 10 bases. Germline CDR1 and CDR2: MNHEY and SVGAGI. The CDR3 extends over 15 amino acids. With 6 bases clipped from V and 2 bases from J, the junction kept 7 bases outside the gene matches. This chain's CDR3 is CASSVTSGETYEQYF. For the CDR3, the DNA is TGTGCCAGCAGCGTAACTAGCGGGGAGACCTACGAGCAGTACTTC.

This clonotype was recorded at least ten times. The chain has TRBV18 and TRBJ2-5, with unresolved D. The ends were cut back, 8 bases at V and 2 bases at J, with 12 bases in the middle. Germline-derived CDR1 and CDR2 are KGHSH and LQKENI. This CDR3 has 13 residues. This chain's CDR3 is CASSPGSQETQYF. CDR3 in DNA: TGTGCCAGCAGCCCGGGCTCACAAGAGACCCAGTACTTC. The complete variable domain, with remaining parts taken from reference TRBV18 and TRBJ2-5, reads NAGVMQNPRHLVRRRGQEARLRCSPMKGHSHVYWYRQLPEEGLKFMVYLQKENIIDESGMPKERFSAEFPKEGPSILRIQQVVRGDSAAYFCASSPGSQETQYFGPGTRLLVL.

The rearrangement uses TRBV28 and TRBJ2-3; D may be TRBD2 (6 bases). The germline CDR1 and CDR2 sequences are MDHEN and SYDVKM. Trimming pared 5 bases from V and 0 bases from J, leaving 18 bases between. CDR3 length: 17 amino acids. CDR3 protein: CASSPWGGADSTDTQYF. CDR3 in DNA: TGTGCCAGCAGTCCTTGGGGCGGGGCGGATAGCACAGATACGCAGTATTTT.

The chain uses TRBV9 and TRBJ1-2; possibly TRBD1 for D (5 bases). CDR1 and CDR2 from the germline V gene are SGDLS and YYNGEE. The CDR3 consists of 15 residues. Trimming shortened V by 3 bases and J by 0 bases, and 12 bases separated the two germline ends. The CDR3 loop reads CASSARQPTNYGYTF. The CDR3 bases are TGTGCCAGCAGCGCCCGACAGCCGACTAACTATGGCTACACCTTC.

The chain joins TRBV6-1 to TRBJ2-1, with 8 positions matching TRBD2. V trimming: 5 bases; J trimming: 9 bases; junction bases outside the gene matches: 12. The CDR3 sequence is 15 residues long. Germline CDR1 reads MNHNS; CDR2 reads SASEGT. CDR3 in DNA: TGTGCCAGCAGTAACCAAGCGGGAGCCCTGGGTGAGCAGTTCTTC. Its translation is CASSNQAGALGEQFF.

V gene TRBV10-1 combines with J gene TRBJ1-1; D uncertain. Germline assignment: CDR1 WNHNN and CDR2 SYGVQD (reference sequence). The CDR3 extends over 13 amino acids. V was pared by 3 bases and J by 3 bases, with 8 bases between. This CDR3 reads CASSDYGDTEAFF. The CDR3 DNA sequence: TGCGCCAGCAGTGATTATGGAGACACTGAAGCTTTCTTT.

This clonotype appeared many times. J is TRBJ2-5 and V is TRBV28; D unclear. CDR3 length equals 18 residues. Deletions cut 4 bases from V and 1 base from J, with 22 bases between. The germline V gene encodes CDR1 MDHEN and CDR2 SYDVKM. The DNA for the CDR3 is TGTGCCAGCAGTTCCTTACATCCTCCAGGAGAACCCCAAGAGACCCAGTACTTC. It is translated as CASSSLHPPGEPQETQYF.

This clonotype was seen only a few times. The chain's CDR3 is CSARGSGQGMSNTEAFF. The CDR3 region has the DNA TGCAGTGCTAGGGGGTCGGGACAGGGAATGAGTAACACTGAAGCTTTCTTT. The chain links TRBV20-1 to TRBJ1-1; 9 bases are shared with TRBD1. V was clipped by 3 bases and J by 2 bases; unmatched bases: 13. This CDR3 has 17 amino acids. Germline loops: CDR1 DFQATT, CDR2 SNEGSKA (reference sequence).

This clonotype was recorded at least ten times. V is TRBV6-5 and J is TRBJ1-5; a possible D gene is TRBD1 (5 bases). V was shortened by 0 bases and J by 0 bases, with 6 bases between the two germline ends. The CDR3 covers 15 residues. The V gene's germline CDR1 is MNHEY and CDR2 SVGAGI. CDR3 loop: CASSYSGDSNQPQHF. Written as DNA, the CDR3 is TGTGCCAGCAGTTACTCAGGGGATAGCAATCAGCCCCAGCATTTT.

This clonotype was picked up many times. This rearrangement joins TRBV12-3 or TRBV12-4 to TRBJ1-6; maybe TRBD1 (6 bases). CDR3 size: 17 residues. With 6 bases removed from V and 0 bases from J, the gap between germline ends came to 15 bases. The CDR3 here is CASSLGHQSSYNSPLHF. CDR3 nucleotides: TGTGCCAGCAGCCTGGGACACCAGAGCTCCTATAATTCACCCCTCCACTTT.

This clonotype was recorded at least ten times. This chain joins TRBV27 and TRBJ2-3; D may correspond to TRBD1 or TRBD2 (5 bases each). CDR3 size: 11 residues. The V end was cut by 10 bases, the J end by 8 bases, with 13 bases between. CDR1 and CDR2 (germline): MNHEY, SMNVEV (reference sequence). CDR3: CATKGSSTQYF. CDR3 DNA: TGTGCCACCAAGGGGAGCTCTACGCAGTATTTT.

This clonotype was seen ten or more times. As DNA, the CDR3 is TGTGCCAGCAGCCAGAACCCTCATTTCTCCGGGACAGGACCTACTAACTATGGCTACACCTTC. As protein: CASSQNPHFSGTGPTNYGYTF. V usage is TRBV12-3 or TRBV12-4 and J usage is TRBJ1-2; 8 bases are a match to TRBD1. This CDR3 comprises 21 residues. J gave up 0 bases and V 6 bases, and 24 bases lay outside the gene matches.

J is TRBJ1-1 and V is TRBV30; 7 bases map to TRBD1. The germline V gene encodes CDR1 GTSNPN and CDR2 SVGIG (reference sequence). The V gene end was trimmed by 8 bases and the J gene end by 2 bases; junction bases not matched to a gene: 2. The CDR3 extends over 11 amino acids. Here the CDR3 reads CARDSNTEAFF. The CDR3 DNA follows: TGTGCCCGGGACAGTAACACTGAAGCTTTCTTT.

This clonotype was counted only a few times. The chain is built from TRBV6-1 and TRBJ1-4, with a possible D match to TRBD1 (6 bases). The V end was cut by 4 bases, the J end by 5 bases, with 14 bases between. This CDR3 spans 15 amino acids. The germline CDR1 and CDR2 sequences are MNHNS and SASEGT. Here the CDR3 DNA reads TGTGCCAGCAGTGGACTAACAGGGAGAAATGAAAAACTGTTTTTT. It is translated as CASSGLTGRNEKLFF.

This clonotype was counted only a few times. J is TRBJ2-1 and V is TRBV2; D is perhaps TRBD1 (5 bases). Germline CDR1 is SNHLY and CDR2 is FYNNEI. V lost 6 bases to trimming and J lost 5 bases, with 8 bases between them. CDR3 length equals 12 residues. This CDR3 reads CASRLGDNEQFF. The CDR3 region has the DNA TGTGCCAGCAGGCTAGGGGACAATGAGCAGTTCTTC.

This clonotype was picked up many times. The V and J genes are TRBV3-1 and TRBJ2-1; 7 nucleotides match TRBD1. V was clipped by 5 bases and J by 6 bases; unmatched bases: 7. Per the germline V gene, CDR1 is LGHDT and CDR2 is YNNKEL (reference sequence). There are 14 residues in the CDR3. The CDR3 DNA reads as TGTGCCAGCAGCTCCCCGGGACAGATCAATGAGCAGTTCTTC. It specifies CASSSPGQINEQFF.

In this sample, this clonotype turned up many times. The V gene is TRBV11-2, the J gene TRBJ2-7; D is perhaps TRBD2 (6 bases). V was shortened by 5 bases and J by 4 bases, with 12 bases between the two germline ends. Germline CDR1 SGHAT, CDR2 FQNNGV. The CDR3 covers 13 residues. Here the CDR3 reads CASSGGRSYEQYF. The CDR3 nucleotides read TGTGCCAGCAGCGGGGGGAGGTCGTACGAGCAGTACTTC.

This clonotype was observed a few times. The gene calls are TRBV7-6 and TRBJ2-7; D possibly matches TRBD1 or TRBD2 (7 bases each). The germline V and J ends were trimmed by 0 bases and 0 bases, with 12 bases remaining between them. CDR1 SGHVS and CDR2 FNYEAQ come from the germline V gene. This CDR3 has 16 residues. The CDR3 loop reads CASSLAGGGGSYEQYF. For the CDR3, the DNA is TGTGCCAGCAGCTTAGCGGGAGGGGGCGGCTCCTACGAGCAGTACTTC.

This clonotype was counted a few times. CDR3 amino acids: CASSLDGQMGSYGTDTQYF. CDR3 coding DNA: TGTGCCAGCAGCTTAGATGGACAGATGGGAAGCTATGGCACAGATACGCAGTATTTT. The rearrangement joins TRBV11-2 to TRBJ2-3; D is perhaps TRBD1 (6 bases). CDR3 length equals 19 residues. Germline assignment: CDR1 SGHAT and CDR2 FQNNGV. V was cut by 0 bases and J by 1 base, with 20 bases left in between.

This clonotype was seen at least ten times. The chain couples TRBV12-3 or TRBV12-4 to TRBJ2-1, with 7 bases lining up with TRBD1. CDR3 length: 13 residues. The junction had 6 bases not matched to a gene; V was cut back by 8 bases and J by 5 bases. CDR3 nucleotides: TGTGCCAGCTGCCGGGACAGTGACAATGAGCAGTTCTTC. It translates to CASCRDSDNEQFF.

This clonotype was observed at least ten times. The rearrangement uses TRBV10-1 and TRBJ1-2; no clear D. Germline loops: CDR1 WNHNN, CDR2 SYGVQD (reference sequence). With 0 bases removed from V and 8 bases from J, the gap between germline ends came to 13 bases. The CDR3 contains 14 residues. As DNA, the CDR3 is TGCGCCAGCAGTGAGTCAACAGCGTCTGGGGGCTACACCTTC. Protein product: CASSESTASGGYTF.

This clonotype showed up many times. The chain links TRBV6-1 to TRBJ2-1; 8 bases match TRBD2. This CDR3 is 15 amino acids long. The germline V gene encodes CDR1 MNHNS and CDR2 SASEGT. V lost 6 bases, J lost 0 bases, and 4 bases stayed unmatched. The CDR3, as DNA: TGTGCCAGCAGCACGGGAGGGCCCTCCTACAATGAGCAGTTCTTC. Translated: CASSTGGPSYNEQFF.

This clonotype has a count of ten or more. The CDR3: CASSPSGGARNEQYF. CDR3 coding DNA: TGTGCCAGCAGTCCCTCGGGGGGGGCAAGGAACGAGCAGTACTTC. The V and J genes are TRBV12-3 or TRBV12-4 and TRBJ2-7; TRBD2 agrees at 8 bases. CDR3 size: 15 residues. The junction had 11 bases not matched to a gene; V was cut back by 5 bases and J by 5 bases.

This clonotype has only a few counts. This chain links TRBV29-1 with TRBJ2-3; 7 positions agree with TRBD2. Germline V lookup: CDR1 SQVTM, CDR2 ANQGSEA. Unmatched junction bases numbered 4, after V lost 4 bases and J lost 0 bases. The CDR3 spans 14 residues. CDR3 region: CSVGERGSTDTQYF. CDR3 bases: TGCAGCGTTGGTGAGCGGGGAAGCACAGATACGCAGTATTTT.